This T cell receptor beta chain is from a study of cytomegalovirus exposure and HLA in healthy donors. V trimming: 5 bases; J trimming: 4 bases; junction bases outside the gene matches: 5. The germline V gene encodes CDR1 MDHEN and CDR2 SYDVKM. The CDR3 loop spans 14 amino acids. The PCR ran on 60 Vbeta and 13 Jbeta primers. Generated by immunoSEQ multiplex PCR, the TCRdb table keeps only in-frame clones and is missing some. The sample carries about 200,000 clones, roughly 85% recorded once. The V call is TRBV28, the J call TRBJ1-1, with 9 bases matching TRBD1. The receptor was isolated from a man aged 18 to 29 in good health and CMV-seronegative. Source material: PBMCs. The CDR3: CASSLTGGGTEAFF. CDR3 DNA sequence: TGTGCCAGCAGTCTTACAGGGGGCGGCACTGAAGCTTTCTTT.